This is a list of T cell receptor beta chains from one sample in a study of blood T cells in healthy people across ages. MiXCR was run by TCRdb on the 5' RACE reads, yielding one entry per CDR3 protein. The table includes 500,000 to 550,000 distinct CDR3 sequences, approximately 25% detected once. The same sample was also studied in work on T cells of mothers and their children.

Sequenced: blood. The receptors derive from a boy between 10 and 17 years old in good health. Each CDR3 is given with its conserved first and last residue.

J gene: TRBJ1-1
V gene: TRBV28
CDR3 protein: CASSSGNDYTEAFF

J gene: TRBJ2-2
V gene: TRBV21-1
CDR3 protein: CASSKVGAGELFF

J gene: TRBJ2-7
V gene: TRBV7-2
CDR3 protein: CASSSVLAGGASSYEQYF

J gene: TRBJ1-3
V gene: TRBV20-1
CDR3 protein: CSANPTGAGNTIYF

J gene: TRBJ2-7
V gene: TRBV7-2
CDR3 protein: CASSLSGNYYYEQYF

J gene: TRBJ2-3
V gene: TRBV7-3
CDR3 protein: CASSITLAGGTDTQYF

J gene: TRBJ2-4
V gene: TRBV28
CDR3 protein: CASSLSENIQYF

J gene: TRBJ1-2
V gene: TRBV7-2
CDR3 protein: CVSSLAGGNNYGYTF

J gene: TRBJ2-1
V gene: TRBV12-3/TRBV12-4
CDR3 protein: CASSLVRNNEQFF

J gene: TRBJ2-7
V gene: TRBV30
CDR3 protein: CAWTGHRDSYEQYF

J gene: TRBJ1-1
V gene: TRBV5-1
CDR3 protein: CASSLGGPRAFF

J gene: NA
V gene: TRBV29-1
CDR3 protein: CSVALDRGLNEQYF

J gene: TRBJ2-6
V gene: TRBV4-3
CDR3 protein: CASSQVRTSGYSGANVLTF

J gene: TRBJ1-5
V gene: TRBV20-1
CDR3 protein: CSARDPRGAGNQPQHF

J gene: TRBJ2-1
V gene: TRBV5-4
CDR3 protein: CASSFGDPYNEQFF

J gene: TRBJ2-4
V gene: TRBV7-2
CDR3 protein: CASDDSGVAKNIQYF

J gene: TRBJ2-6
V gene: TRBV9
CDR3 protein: CASSVGPGTEYSSGANVLTF

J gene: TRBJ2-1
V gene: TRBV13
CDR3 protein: CASSIRLAVQFF

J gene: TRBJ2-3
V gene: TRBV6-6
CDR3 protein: CASSYSSSPDTQYF

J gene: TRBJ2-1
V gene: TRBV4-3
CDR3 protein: CASSPGEGYNERFF

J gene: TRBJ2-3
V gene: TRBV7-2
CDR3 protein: CASSSLNRGSTDTQYF

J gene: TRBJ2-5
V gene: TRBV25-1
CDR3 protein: CASSEEEGQFQETQYF

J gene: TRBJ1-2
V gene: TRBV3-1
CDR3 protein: CASSLESNYGYTF

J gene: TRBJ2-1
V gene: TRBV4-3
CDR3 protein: CASSQDLHDEYNEQFF

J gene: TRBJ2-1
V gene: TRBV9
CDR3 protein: CASSVDVAAINEQFF

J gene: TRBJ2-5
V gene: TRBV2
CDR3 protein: CASSESWGLETQYF

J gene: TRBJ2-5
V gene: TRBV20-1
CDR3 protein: CSAAGGPTKETQYF

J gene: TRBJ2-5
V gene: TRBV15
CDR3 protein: CATSRASVGVSETQYF

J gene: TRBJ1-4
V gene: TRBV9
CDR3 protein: CASGRGGNFEEKLFF

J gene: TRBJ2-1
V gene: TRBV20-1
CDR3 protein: CSAIGTSGGYNEQFF

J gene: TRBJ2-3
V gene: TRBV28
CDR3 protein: CASSTWTGRGSTDTQYF

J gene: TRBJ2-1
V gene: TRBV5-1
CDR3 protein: CASSFSRVYNEQFF

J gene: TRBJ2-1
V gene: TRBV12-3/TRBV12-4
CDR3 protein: CASSAGLAGSYNEQFF

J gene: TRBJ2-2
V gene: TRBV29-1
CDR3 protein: CSVSSGELFF

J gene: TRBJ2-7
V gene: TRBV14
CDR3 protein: CASSPHSSGSIYEQYF

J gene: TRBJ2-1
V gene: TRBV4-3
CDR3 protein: CASSQDLGPAGSYNEQFF

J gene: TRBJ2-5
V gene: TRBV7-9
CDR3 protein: CASSLGWIETQYF

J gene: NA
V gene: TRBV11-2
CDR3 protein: CASSPGEKGFYNEQFF

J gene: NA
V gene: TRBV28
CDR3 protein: CASSSVAGLGYEQYF

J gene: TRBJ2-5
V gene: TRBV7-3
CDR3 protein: CASSFYGTRQETQYF

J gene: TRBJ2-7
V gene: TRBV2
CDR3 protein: CASTRQGYEQYF

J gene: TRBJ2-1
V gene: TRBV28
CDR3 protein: CASSFFSGRAGVDNEQFF

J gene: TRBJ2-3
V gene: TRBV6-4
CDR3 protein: CASSQTSEGADTQYF

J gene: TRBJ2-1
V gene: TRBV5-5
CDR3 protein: CASSMLWTGSNEQFF

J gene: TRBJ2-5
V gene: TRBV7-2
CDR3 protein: CASSFRGSGETQYF

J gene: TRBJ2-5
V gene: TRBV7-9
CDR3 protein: CASSHLGGGLQETQYF

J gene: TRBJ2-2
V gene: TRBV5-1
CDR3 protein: CASRVDRGPGELFF

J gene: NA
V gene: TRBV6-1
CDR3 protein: CASTAEGTGDVVGLYEQYF

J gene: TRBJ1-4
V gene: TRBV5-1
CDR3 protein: CASSLGLGDNEKLFF

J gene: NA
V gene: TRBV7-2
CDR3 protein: CASSMEREQYNEQFF